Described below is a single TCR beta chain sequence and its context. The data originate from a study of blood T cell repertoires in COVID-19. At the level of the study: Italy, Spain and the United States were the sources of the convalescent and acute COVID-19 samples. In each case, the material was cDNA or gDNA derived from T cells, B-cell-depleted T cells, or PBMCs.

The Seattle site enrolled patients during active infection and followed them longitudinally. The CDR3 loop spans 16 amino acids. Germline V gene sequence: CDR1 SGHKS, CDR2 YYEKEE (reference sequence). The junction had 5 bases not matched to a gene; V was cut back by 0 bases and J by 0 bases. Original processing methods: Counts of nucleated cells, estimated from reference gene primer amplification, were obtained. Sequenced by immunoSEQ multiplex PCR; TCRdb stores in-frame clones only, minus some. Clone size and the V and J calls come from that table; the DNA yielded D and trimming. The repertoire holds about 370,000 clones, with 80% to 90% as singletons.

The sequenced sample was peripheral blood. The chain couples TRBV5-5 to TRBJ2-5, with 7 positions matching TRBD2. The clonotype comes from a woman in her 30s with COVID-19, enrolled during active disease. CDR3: CASSLGLAENQETQYF. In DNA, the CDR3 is TGTGCCAGCAGCTTGGGACTAGCAGAAAACCAAGAGACCCAGTACTTC.